The entry below gives a single TCR beta chain sequence along with its context. The data were taken from a study of PD-1 blockade in classical Hodgkin lymphoma. Time point described: cycle 4 day 1 (C4D1), after 5 to 7 weeks of nivolumab. There was relapse after autologous stem cell transplantation in every patient, and there was variation in brentuximab vedotin exposure. The assay was immunoSEQ multiplex PCR, and TCRdb's table has in-frame clones only and misses some. The data contain about 27,000 clones, around 72% of them singletons. The clonotype was recovered from a human donor with classical Hodgkin lymphoma. This specimen consisted of peripheral blood mononuclear cells (PBMCs), obtained before the fourth cycle of nivolumab.

DNA for the CDR3: TGTGCCAGCAGCTCCAGGTGGGGGGCTGGGGCCAACGTCCTGACTTTC. Its protein product is CASSSRWGAGANVLTF. This sequence joins TRBV7-2 and TRBJ2-6, with D possibly TRBD2 on 6 matching bases. V gave up 4 bases and J gave up 2 bases, with 12 bases separating them. Looked up from germline, CDR1 is SGHTA and CDR2 is FQGNSA. CDR3 length equals 16 residues.